This T cell receptor beta chain appears in the sequencing data of a study of T cell changes during pregnancy in multiple sclerosis. Trimming at V came to 4 bases and at J to 6 bases, leaving 5 bases not matched to a gene. The CDR3 consists of 15 residues. CDR1 and CDR2 from the germline V gene are SEHNR and FQNEAQ (reference sequence). Sequencing was performed with immunoSEQ multiplex PCR; in TCRdb, only in-frame clones are kept and a portion is missing. The data hold roughly 93,000 clones, with roughly 92% observed a single time. The sample was peripheral blood, taken after pregnancy. This sequence was found in a female donor with multiple sclerosis, enrolled in a pregnancy study. The chain couples TRBV7-9 to TRBJ2-3; 12 nucleotides agree with TRBD2. In DNA, the CDR3 is TGTGCCAGCAGCTACGAGGGACTAGCGGGCGATACGCAGTATTTT. Protein: CASSYEGLAGDTQYF.